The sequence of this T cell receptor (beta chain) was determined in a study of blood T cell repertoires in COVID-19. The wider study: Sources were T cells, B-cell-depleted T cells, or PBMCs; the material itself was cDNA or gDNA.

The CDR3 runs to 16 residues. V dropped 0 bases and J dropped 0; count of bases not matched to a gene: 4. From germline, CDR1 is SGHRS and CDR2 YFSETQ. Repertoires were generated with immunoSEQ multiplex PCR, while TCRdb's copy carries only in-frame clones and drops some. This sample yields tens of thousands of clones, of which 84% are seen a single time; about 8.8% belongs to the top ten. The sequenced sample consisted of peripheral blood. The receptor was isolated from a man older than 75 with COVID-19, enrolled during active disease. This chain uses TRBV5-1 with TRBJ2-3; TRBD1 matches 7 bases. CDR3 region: CASSLGDRASTDTQYF. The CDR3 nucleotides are TGCGCCAGCAGCTTGGGCGACAGGGCTAGCACAGATACGCAGTATTTT.